One sample yielded the 20 T cell receptor beta chains listed below, sequenced in a study of T cells in Graves' hyperthyroidism and ophthalmopathy. RNA transcripts provided the source from which TCR beta CDR3 regions were amplified. HTBI primers were employed in a first-round RT-PCR of the TCR CDR3. MiXCR, applied by TCRdb to the multiplex PCR reads, yields one record per CDR3 protein. The table has around 480,000 distinct CDR3 sequences, approximately 15% seen once; the top ten hold about 17%. The sequenced sample was blood. The receptors were sampled from a woman aged 18-29 years with Graves' hyperthyroidism.

This clonotype has ten or more counts. The chain carries TRBV5-1 and TRBJ1-1, with 9 bases identical to TRBD1. Germline values: CDR1 SGHRS, CDR2 YFSETQ. With V trimmed by 3 bases and J by 6 bases, 6 bases remained unmatched. This CDR3 is built from 14 residues. The CDR3 region is CASSWDREGPEAFF. CDR3 DNA sequence: TGCGCCAGCAGCTGGGACAGGGAAGGCCCTGAAGCTTTCTTT.

This clonotype was seen at least ten times. The chain recombines TRBV24-1 with TRBJ2-4, with D possibly called TRBD1 or TRBD2 (5 bases each). The V gene lost 4 bases and the J gene lost 7 bases, with 19 bases spanning the gap. The CDR3 runs to 16 residues. Germline CDR1 KGHDR, CDR2 SFDVKD. The DNA for the CDR3 is TGTGCCACCAGTGACTCAAGGGGACCCTTCGGTAACATTCAGTACTTC. Translation: CATSDSRGPFGNIQYF.

The V gene is TRBV2, the J gene TRBJ1-5, with D tentatively TRBD1 (5 bases). The CDR3 is 15 residues long. The germline V and J ends were trimmed by 2 bases and 3 bases, with 11 bases remaining between them. The germline V gene has CDR1 SNHLY and CDR2 FYNNEI. This chain's CDR3 is CASSEQDSYNQPQHF. In DNA form, the CDR3 reads TGTGCCAGCAGTGAACAAGACAGCTACAATCAGCCCCAGCATTTT.

This clonotype has a count of ten or more. This chain connects TRBV27 to TRBJ2-2; TRBD2 aligns across 9 bases. There are 16 residues in the CDR3. Germline CDR1 is MNHEY and CDR2 is SMNVEV (reference sequence). The trim removed 7 bases at V and 6 bases at J, leaving 12 bases unmatched. The CDR3: CASNPGTSFLAGELFF. DNA of the CDR3: TGTGCCAGCAACCCCGGGACTAGCTTTTTGGCCGGGGAGCTGTTTTTT.

This clonotype was observed at least ten times. This chain uses TRBV11-2 with TRBJ2-1; D may correspond to TRBD1 or TRBD2 (6 bases each). CDR3 size: 12 residues. Germline V gives CDR1 SGHAT, CDR2 FQNNGV. V dropped 3 bases and J dropped 9 bases, with 9 bases sitting between them. DNA for the CDR3: TGTGCCAGCAGCTTCGGGGGCACTGAGCAGTTCTTC. Its translation is CASSFGGTEQFF.

The chain has TRBV19 and TRBJ2-2; the match to TRBD1 covers 9 bases. CDR3 size: 16 residues. Germline V gene data show CDR1 as LNHDA and CDR2 as SQIVND (reference sequence). Unmatched junction bases numbered 8, after V lost 2 bases and J lost 7 bases. The CDR3 nucleotides are TGTGCCAGTAGTATATTTAGGACAGGGGAGAACGGGGAGCTGTTTTTT. Encoded protein: CASSIFRTGENGELFF.

This clonotype was picked up many times. This CDR3 reads CASSPQLAQLYEQYV. CDR3 bases: TGTGCCAGCAGTCCCCAACTAGCCCAACTTTACGAGCAGTACGTC. The chain couples TRBV27 to TRBJ2-7; tentative D call: TRBD2 (6 bases). V lost 5 bases to trimming and J lost 4 bases, with 18 bases between them. The germline CDR1 and CDR2 sequences are MNHEY and SMNVEV (reference sequence). The CDR3 spans 15 residues.

This clonotype was found many times. The chain is built from TRBV7-3 and TRBJ2-2; D not certain. This CDR3 has 18 residues. V was trimmed by 6 bases and J by 2 bases, leaving 22 bases between them. CDR1 is SGHTA and CDR2 is FQGTGA in the germline V gene. The CDR3 DNA sequence: TGTGCCAGCAGGAAACGCTTGTCCCACCACCACAACACCGGGGAGCTGTTTTTT. This encodes CASRKRLSHHHNTGELFF.

Notes on this clonotype: Given a much more abundant clone one base away, this may be a read error. This chain uses TRBV9 with TRBJ2-3; 7 bases map to TRBD2. The CDR3 has 14 residues. V was pared by 4 bases and J by 8 bases, with 10 bases of the junction left unmatched. Germline lookup yields CDR1 SGDLS and CDR2 YYNGEE. The CDR3 here is CASSTAGDLGTQYF. CDR3 DNA sequence: TGTGCCAGCAGCACGGCGGGAGATCTAGGTACGCAGTATTTT.

At least ten counts were recorded for this clonotype. The V gene is TRBV7-9, the J gene TRBJ1-1; D unresolved. V was trimmed by 4 bases and J by 2 bases, leaving 8 bases between them. The CDR3 has 13 amino acids. The germline V gene has CDR1 SEHNR and CDR2 FQNEAQ (reference sequence). The CDR3 is CASSWSSNTEAFF. CDR3 in DNA: TGTGCCAGCAGCTGGAGCTCTAACACTGAAGCTTTCTTT.

Many counts were recorded for this clonotype. The chain links TRBV3-1 to TRBJ2-6; D gene uncertain. This CDR3 comprises 15 residues. The germline V gene has CDR1 LGHDT and CDR2 YNNKEL (reference sequence). V was shortened by 1 base and J by 4 bases, with 8 bases between the two germline ends. Written as DNA, the CDR3 is TGTGCCAGCAGCCAAGCCGTGTCCGGGGCCAACGTCCTGACTTTC. Translating it yields CASSQAVSGANVLTF.

In its sample, this clonotype was seen many times. The chain carries TRBV29-1 and TRBJ1-4, with TRBD1 as a possible D gene (6 bases). The CDR3 has 13 amino acids. Germline-derived CDR1 and CDR2 are SQVTM and ANQGSEA. The germline V and J ends were trimmed by 4 bases and 8 bases, with 14 bases remaining between them. The CDR3 loop reads CSVVAGAREKLFF. CDR3 in DNA: TGCAGCGTTGTGGCGGGGGCGAGGGAAAAACTGTTTTTT.

The chain combines TRBV19 with TRBJ2-3, with D unresolved. This CDR3 is 15 amino acids long. Trimming shortened V by 2 bases and J by 6 bases, and 15 bases separated the two germline ends. Germline values: CDR1 LNHDA, CDR2 SQIVND (reference sequence). The CDR3: CASSINRFSEDTQYF. The CDR3 DNA sequence: TGTGCCAGTAGTATAAACCGCTTCTCGGAGGATACGCAGTATTTT.

This clonotype was seen more than once but under ten times. V usage is TRBV29-1 and J usage is TRBJ2-1; 10 bases align to TRBD2. The V gene end was trimmed by 4 bases and the J gene end by 7 bases; junction bases not matched to a gene: 7. The CDR3 loop spans 14 amino acids. CDR1 is SQVTM and CDR2 is ANQGSEA in the germline V gene. This CDR3 is CSVGGAGGPNEQFF. CDR3 in DNA: TGCAGCGTTGGGGGAGCGGGAGGGCCGAATGAGCAGTTCTTC.

The J gene is TRBJ2-3, the V gene TRBV5-6; 7 positions match TRBD2. V shed 4 bases, J shed 0 bases, and the junction held 8 bases outside the gene matches. Germline CDR1 SGHDT, CDR2 YYEEEE. This CDR3 has 16 residues. The CDR3, as DNA: TGTGCCAGCAGCCCCCTCGGGGGAGGGAGCACAGATACGCAGTATTTT. This sequence encodes CASSPLGGGSTDTQYF.

This clonotype was recorded at least ten times. This chain joins TRBV20-1 and TRBJ2-1; 7 bases agree with TRBD2. This CDR3 comprises 14 residues. Germline V gives CDR1 DFQATT, CDR2 SNEGSKA (reference sequence). V lost 7 bases and J lost 0; bases outside the gene matches: 6. The CDR3 here is CSGRGGSSYNEQFF. CDR3 in DNA: TGCAGTGGACGAGGCGGGAGCTCCTACAATGAGCAGTTCTTC.

At least ten counts were recorded for this clonotype. This chain links TRBV28 with TRBJ2-3, with TRBD2 matching 7 bases. Per the germline V gene, CDR1 is MDHEN and CDR2 is SYDVKM. CDR3 length: 19 amino acids. J gave up 3 bases and V 3 bases, and 18 bases lay outside the gene matches. The CDR3 nucleotides read TGTGCCAGCAGTTTCTTGGCGGGAGTGGTTCTTGATGTGACAGATACGCAGTATTTT. Translation: CASSFLAGVVLDVTDTQYF.

The chain links TRBV7-3 to TRBJ2-4; 10 nucleotides line up with TRBD1. The junction had 11 bases not matched to a gene; V was cut back by 5 bases and J by 7 bases. The germline V gene has CDR1 SGHTA and CDR2 FQGTGA. The CDR3 spans 16 residues. The CDR3 DNA reads TGTGCCAGCAGCCCCATGGACAGGGGGATTGGGAACATTCAGTACTTC. Protein sequence: CASSPMDRGIGNIQYF.

There are many counts of this clonotype. This chain uses TRBV2 with TRBJ2-1; D may correspond to TRBD1 or TRBD2 (5 bases each). Trimming took 3 bases from V and 7 from J, leaving 10 bases between them. Germline-derived CDR1 and CDR2 are SNHLY and FYNNEI. CDR3 length: 13 amino acids. As DNA, the CDR3 is TGTGCCAGCAGTGATCTCTGGGGGAATGAGCAGTTCTTC. Translation gives CASSDLWGNEQFF.

A remark on this clonotype: A read error may produce the germline difference seen at one junction end. The chain carries TRBV20-1 and TRBJ2-7; possible D gene TRBD2, 7 bases. The CDR3 is 15 residues long. Germline V gene data show CDR1 as DFQATT and CDR2 as SNEGSKA (reference sequence). The CDR3 coding sequence is TGCAGTGCTAGAGTCGAGGGGGGGTACTCCTCCGAGCAGTACTTC. Amino acid sequence: CSARVEGGYSSEQYF.